What follows are 15 T cell receptor beta chains derived from one specimen sequenced in a study of blood T cell repertoires in COVID-19. Repertoires were generated with immunoSEQ multiplex PCR, while TCRdb's copy carries only in-frame clones and drops some. Of 150,000 to 200,000 clones listed, around 85% were seen once; the top ten hold over 2.5%. Sequenced sample: peripheral blood. These receptors were taken from a man aged 60-69 years with acute or convalescent COVID-19.

The CDR3 nucleotides read TGTGCCAGCATGGAAAGGGGGATCGTTTATTCGGTGAATAATTCACCCCTCCACTTT. Its protein product is CASMERGIVYSVNNSPLHF. V usage is TRBV27 and J usage is TRBJ1-6, with D possibly matching TRBD1 (6 bases). The CDR3 sequence is 19 residues long. V shed 7 bases and J shed 5 bases, with 27 bases lying between them. The germline gives CDR1 MNHEY, CDR2 SMNVEV (reference sequence).

CDR3 region: CASSVAGGFTGELFF. In nucleotides, the CDR3 is TGTGCCAGCAGTGTTGCGGGAGGGTTCACCGGGGAGCTGTTTTTT. This chain joins TRBV28 and TRBJ2-2, with TRBD2 identical over 9 bases. The CDR3 has 15 residues. Germline loops: CDR1 MDHEN, CDR2 SYDVKM. With 5 bases clipped from V and 4 bases from J, the junction kept 5 bases outside the gene matches.

This clone has just a few counts. The rearrangement links TRBV9 to TRBJ2-7; TRBD2 aligns across 10 bases. The CDR3 covers 18 residues. Trimming removed 0 bases from V and 4 bases from J; junction bases left unmatched: 13. Germline-derived CDR1 and CDR2 are SGDLS and YYNGEE. The CDR3 region is CASSVALAGVPLRYEQYF. The CDR3 DNA reads TGTGCCAGCAGCGTAGCGCTAGCGGGAGTCCCCCTGAGGTACGAGCAGTACTTC.

The V gene is TRBV11-2, the J gene TRBJ1-6, with TRBD1 as a possible D gene (6 bases). This CDR3 spans 13 amino acids. In germline, CDR1 is SGHAT, CDR2 FQNNGV. The V end lost 5 bases, the J end lost 8 bases, and 10 bases lay between the germline ends. The CDR3 loop reads CASSARQDSPLHF. The CDR3 DNA sequence: TGTGCCAGCAGCGCCCGACAGGATTCACCCCTCCACTTT.

Notes on this clone: Additional DNA sequences in this sample encode the identical CDR3. The chain employs TRBV18 and TRBJ2-3, with TRBD2 identical over 11 bases. Trimming removed 0 bases from V and 2 bases from J; junction bases left unmatched: 1. Germline V gives CDR1 KGHSH, CDR2 LQKENI. The CDR3 has 16 residues. The CDR3 nucleotides read TGTGCCAGCTCACCACCGGGACTAGCGGTCACAGATACGCAGTATTTT. This sequence encodes CASSPPGLAVTDTQYF.

As concerns this clone: The junction departs from the called germline gene at one end, perhaps through a read error. The CDR3 sequence is CASSRGLSTDTQYF. Written as DNA, the CDR3 is TGTGCTAGCAGCCGGGGGTTGAGCACAGATACGCAGTATTTT. The rearrangement joins TRBV7-7 to TRBJ2-3, with a weak D call TRBD2 (6 bases). This CDR3 has 14 amino acids. CDR1 and CDR2 from the germline V gene are SSHAT and FNYEAQ (reference sequence).

V gene TRBV6-2 or TRBV6-3 combines with J gene TRBJ2-3; 7 bases agree with TRBD2. The CDR3 runs 17 residues. Germline lookup yields CDR1 MNHEY and CDR2 SVGEGT. Trimming at V came to 6 bases and at J to 2 bases, leaving 14 bases not matched to a gene. The chain's CDR3 is CASSPQRVTSSTDTQYF. The CDR3 region has the DNA TGTGCCAGCAGCCCACAGAGGGTGACTAGCTCCACAGATACGCAGTATTTT.

The chain joins TRBV10-3 to TRBJ1-5; the D is unclear. CDR1 and CDR2 from the germline V gene are ENHRY and SYGVKD. V lost 0 bases, J lost 3 bases, and 9 bases lay in between. The length of the CDR3 is 15 residues. CDR3: CAISESSQNNQPQHF. The CDR3 DNA follows: TGTGCCATCAGTGAGTCGTCACAGAACAATCAGCCCCAGCATTTT.

The CDR3 sequence is CASKVAGFSHEQYF. CDR3 DNA: TGTGCCAGCAAGGTCGCGGGGTTCTCGCACGAGCAGTACTTC. V and J are TRBV28 and TRBJ2-7; a weak D match, TRBD2 (6 bases). V was shortened by 7 bases and J by 5 bases, with 18 bases between the two germline ends. Germline CDR1 reads MDHEN; CDR2 reads SYDVKM. This CDR3 contains 14 residues. Complete variable domain (other parts from reference TRBV28 and TRBJ2-7): DVKVTQSSRYLVKRTGEKVFLECVQDMDHENMFWYRQDPGLGLRLIYFSYDVKMKEKGDIPEGYSVSREKKERFSLILESASTNQTSMYLCASKVAGFSHEQYFGPGTRLTVT.

The chain couples TRBV13 to TRBJ2-1; no firm D call. CDR1 and CDR2 (germline): PRHDT, FYEKMQ (reference sequence). V dropped 3 bases and J dropped 2 bases, with 14 bases sitting between them. This CDR3 has 16 amino acids. This chain's CDR3 is CASSFETQPPYNEQFF. The DNA for the CDR3 is TGTGCCAGCAGCTTCGAGACACAACCCCCCTACAATGAGCAGTTCTTC.

The chain carries TRBV5-4 and TRBJ2-1, with TRBD1 matching 7 bases. The CDR3 is 14 residues long. The V and J ends lost 5 bases and 0 bases, in that order; junction bases with no gene match: 2. Germline loops: CDR1 SGHNT, CDR2 YYREEE (reference sequence). The CDR3 nucleotides read TGTGCCAGCAGGACAGGGAGCTCCTACAATGAGCAGTTCTTC. Translated: CASRTGSSYNEQFF.

This sequence joins TRBV9 and TRBJ2-5, with 8 bases fitting TRBD2. V lost 0 bases, J lost 5 bases, and 12 bases stayed unmatched. Germline V gene sequence: CDR1 SGDLS, CDR2 YYNGEE. The CDR3 contains 17 residues. This chain's CDR3 is CASSVGGSGTGKETQYF. CDR3 sequence (DNA): TGTGCCAGCAGCGTAGGTGGTAGCGGGACCGGAAAGGAGACCCAGTACTTC.

Only one count was recorded for this clone. V usage is TRBV5-4 and J usage is TRBJ2-3, with 8 bases aligning to TRBD2. Looked up from germline, CDR1 is SGHNT and CDR2 is YYREEE (reference sequence). The CDR3 totals 16 residues. J was trimmed by 4 bases and V by 2 bases; bases with no gene match: 9. CDR3 residues: CASSLKIAGTSDTQYF. The CDR3 DNA reads as TGTGCCAGCAGCTTAAAAATAGCGGGAACCTCAGATACGCAGTATTTT. The full variable domain, its missing parts supplied by reference TRBV5-4 and TRBJ2-3, is ETGVTQSPTHLIKTRGQQVTLRCSSQSGHNTVSWYQQALGQGPQFIFQYYREEENGRGNFPPRFSGLQFPNYSSELNVNALELDDSALYLCASSLKIAGTSDTQYFGPGTRLTVL.

J is TRBJ2-7 and V is TRBV28, with 7 bases fitting TRBD2. The J segment lost 2 bases and the V segment lost 5 bases, leaving 6 bases of the junction unmatched. The V gene's germline CDR1 is MDHEN and CDR2 SYDVKM. CDR3 size: 14 residues. CDR3 region: CASSPSSGTYEQYF. CDR3 DNA: TGTGCCAGCAGTCCCTCTAGCGGTACCTACGAGCAGTACTTC.

The V gene is TRBV2, the J gene TRBJ2-3; possible D gene TRBD2, 6 bases. From germline, CDR1 is SNHLY and CDR2 FYNNEI. The CDR3 contains 15 residues. V lost 7 bases, J lost 0 bases, and 14 bases lay in between. The CDR3 loop reads CASTSRGSSTDTQYF. The DNA for the CDR3 is TGTGCCAGCACCTCCCGGGGGTCTAGCACAGATACGCAGTATTTT.